This T cell receptor beta chain is drawn from a study of cytomegalovirus exposure and HLA in healthy donors (dated by TCRdb to the late 2010s). In terms of the full investigation: An earlier analysis of 587 of the donors reported 276 Gb of sequence data and 90 million to 120 million unique TCR beta sequences obtained from about 180 million T cells. To study patterns of TCR occurrence, a later analysis re-analyzed previously published TCR beta repertoires from several hundred donors and added high-resolution HLA genotyping. A separate validation cohort of roughly 130 different subjects was used in addition to the approximately 670-subject first cohort. HLA typing covered class I and class II loci at four-digit resolution. An early release covering just under 650 HLA-typed donors comprised about 300 gigabases of sequencing data and some 79 million unique TCR sequences. Genome-wide SNP genotypes for about 65% of the roughly 670 donors were used in a later genetic analysis, which treated that subset as a discovery cohort. Using immunosequencing, the study profiled T cell repertoires from 640 or so subjects and related those repertoires to cytomegalovirus serostatus. The number of typed donors differed by locus: roughly 620-630 for A, B, C, DRB1 and DQB1; some 500 for DQA1; roughly 600 for DPA1; and some 450 for DPB1. The genetic ancestry cluster associated with self-reported Caucasian donors included approximately 85% of the roughly 400 genotyped donors. To predict cytomegalovirus infection status, the study combined high-throughput TCR immunosequencing, statistical association of individual TCRs with disease status, and machine learning. Every discovery cohort repertoire had been produced on one sequencing platform. The study was designed to test whether signatures of past pathogen exposure could be identified by cataloging public T cell receptors. In an earlier analysis of roughly 600 of the donors, high-throughput TCR beta sequencing was used to judge whether each TCR beta V gene segment behaved as functional or pseudogenic. About five DR-DQ haplotypes were handled as single units for association and clustering because linkage in the cohort was strong. Rather than using new phenotypic data, the later analysis identified candidate immune exposures from TCR beta sequences and from how often those sequences occurred across donors. On average, roughly 240,000 unique TCR beta nucleotide sequences were sequenced per donor among some 430 genotyped donors of the cohort, with roughly 18% of those sequences being non-productive. Alongside the repertoire data, information on donor age, sex, ethnicity and CMV serostatus was compiled. What the authors observed across the whole study: In both the original and validation cohorts, the classifier was reported to diagnose cytomegalovirus status with high specificity and sensitivity. According to a later analysis, TCR association rates differed among HLA loci, with DRB1 alleles showing the most associated TCRs and HLA-C alleles showing the fewest. A further reported finding was that TCR beta sequences accurately predicted the HLA-A and HLA-B alleles for most subjects in the first cohort. According to a later analysis, most CMV-associated TCR beta chains appeared to be HLA-restricted, and the HLA associations seemed to be driven largely by CMV exposure. The authors suggested that the approach could potentially be extended to other disease states and immunological phenotypes. Most TCR sequences were seen in very few donors, while some public TCRs were found in many individuals. The sequencing pipeline was judged likely to have produced a cluster of highly shared sequence variants as a technical artifact. Strong co-occurrence of HLA alleles, especially DR and DQ, made assigning TCR associations to individual alleles difficult. Immune exposure information for the cohort was limited to CMV serostatus. Only TCR beta chains were sequenced in this cohort, and the absence of alpha or paired-chain data limited detectable features. The earlier analysis of approximately 540 of the donors excluded roughly 17 rarely observed V segments, including chromosome 9 orphons, because counts were too low. Because HLA typing was unavailable for some donors at each locus, only the typed subset was used in association tests. A later analysis found that HLA-associated TCR beta chains were more clonally expanded and had lower generation probabilities than equally common non-associated chains. A total of 150 or so TCR beta chains were listed by the study as associated with cytomegalovirus. A later genetic analysis reported fewer N-insertions in productive TCRs among donors in an Asian-associated ancestry cluster than the approximately 670-donor mean. At a false discovery rate of 0.05, a later analysis linked approximately 18,000 TCR beta sequences to specific HLA alleles. In vitro tests confirmed that a few of the cytomegalovirus-associated TCR beta chains recognize cytomegalovirus antigens. V-gene and J-gene trimming of TCR beta chains was associated with a missense DCLRE1C variant in a later genetic analysis, and the association was replicated in an independent cohort. Linkage disequilibrium might explain the correlated functional status among segregating V segments, but an unknown experimental factor could not be excluded. Sequencing depth was assumed to be roughly uniform across donors in the presence/absence analyses, though that assumption may not hold. Because the 87-base-pair reads could not distinguish some IMGT-functional V segments, including TRBV6-2 and TRBV6-3, those segments were excluded. In an earlier analysis of a few hundred of the donors, most TCR beta V segments were observed in productive rearrangements about 87% or about 30% of the time, broadly matching IMGT annotations. In a later analysis, several top co-occurrence clusters were reported to appear linked to parvovirus B19, influenza, CMV and Epstein-Barr virus.

In the case of this clone: Its antigen has not been determined. Base qualities are not recorded, but no much larger clone differs from it by a single base.

CDR1 and CDR2 (MNHEY, SMNVEV) derive from the germline V gene (reference sequence). From the cysteine through the phenylalanine, the CDR3 covers 15 amino acids. This entry keeps only the CDR3 DNA: 45 bases, framed from base 1. V sheds 3 bases and J sheds 2 bases, leaving 11 bases between their ends. Library generation was performed with the immunoSEQ multiplex PCR assay. A mixture of 60 forward primers for TCR Vbeta segments and 13 reverse primers for TCR Jbeta segments was used in the multiplex PCR. Amplification of the CDR3 region of rearranged TCR beta genes was performed with a multiplex PCR assay on genomic DNA. The Illumina HiSeq System was used to sequence the amplified TCR beta libraries as 87-base-pair reads. As for the original processing: A later analysis tallied 75 million to 95 million unique TCR beta chains across the 666 repertoires, and around 12 million of those chains were shared by two or more donors. Raw reads were error-corrected and collapsed into unique sequences by a nearest-neighbor algorithm in which closely related sequences were merged to remove PCR and sequencing errors. CDR3 sequences were aligned to IMGT reference sequences to assign V, D and J gene segments. For a sequence to be retained, a match of at least six nucleotides to both a V gene segment and a J gene segment was required. A rearrangement was called productive if the CDR3 had no stop codons and remained in frame with V and J, and every other rearrangement was called non-productive. CDR3 was defined according to IMGT convention as the region running from the second conserved V-encoded cysteine to the conserved J-encoded phenylalanine. Sequences without an unambiguous match to a single V gene segment were excluded from the earlier analysis of a few hundred of the donors. An earlier analysis of a few hundred of the donors classified V segments as functional when productive rearrangements were above 56.7% and as segregating when the standard deviation between donors was above 5%. A statistical classification framework was developed to diagnose cytomegalovirus status using the catalog of TCR beta chain sequences. In a later analysis, V and J genes were assigned by comparing TCR nucleotide sequences against IMGT/GENE-DB human TR gene sequences. In a later analysis, CDR3 sequences and most-parsimonious VDJ recombination scenarios were assigned using the TCRdist pipeline. In a later analysis, every TCR beta chain was defined by the combination of its CDR3 amino acid sequence and its V-gene family, and reads without a unique V-gene family were dropped. To address suspected cross-contamination and a sequencing artifact, a later analysis removed 592 highly shared, low-generation-probability nucleotide sequences. In a later analysis, a clonal expansion index was calculated for each public chain from normalized within-repertoire ranks of inferred template counts. In a later analysis, generation probabilities were computed with a VDJ recombination model fitted to out-of-frame rearrangements, and the resulting probabilities were checked against IGoR. A later analysis scored TCR-TCR, TCR-HLA and TCR-CMV co-occurrence with hypergeometric tests, applying a repertoire-size bias correction to TCR pairs. To estimate false discovery rates, a later analysis permuted the HLA or CMV assignments 20 times. In a later analysis, co-occurring TCRs were grouped with DBSCAN, and TCRdist sequence similarity was added when clustering was performed within HLA-allele-positive subsets. Repertoires with fewer than 30,000 or more than 120,000 public chains, plus five repertoires with anomalous nucleotide sharing, were excluded from co-occurrence clustering. Imported from immuneACCESS, the table was reduced by TCRdb to in-frame sequences with V and J called. These copies leave out some clones; in studies compared against another copy, an unresolved V gene accounts for under half, and the cause of the remainder is not known. Clone size and V and J calls were adopted from that table, with D and trimming inferred from the DNA. A total of about 300,000 clones appear in this sample, 86% of them only once. Jointly, the top ten make up approximately 4.3% of the sample.

The cohort consisted of 670 or so healthy bone marrow donors. Cohort members were all nominally healthy when sampled, although unrecorded immune exposures were likely present. The donor tested CMV seropositive and was one of the 289 seropositive cohort members. Every donor gave a peripheral blood sample, and the peripheral blood mononuclear cells from that sample were used for TCR beta sequencing. Genomic DNA extraction from the blood cell samples was performed with the Qiagen DNeasy Blood Extraction Kit. The clonotype originates from a man in his forties in good health and CMV-seropositive. The sequenced material came from PBMCs. In this chain, TRBV27 is recombined with TRBJ2-1; the best D guess is TRBD1, with 6 bases matching. The CDR3 protein: CASSFSGQPYNEQFF. The nucleotide sequence is TGTGCCAGCAGTTTCTCGGGACAACCCTACAATGAGCAGTTCTTC.